This T cell receptor beta chain is drawn from a study of T cells expressing NK-cell markers. Study-wide context: CD3+CD56+NKG2C+, CD3+CD56+NKG2C- and CD3+CD56-NKG2C+ T cells, once sorted, supplied the TCR beta repertoires.

One entry per CDR3 protein, without DNA, is what TCRdb gives after re-calling the 5' RACE reads. The data include some 390,000 distinct CDR3 sequences; the top ten clones carry around 11%. CDR3 length: 14 residues. The sequenced material came from blood T cells: a sorted CD56 or NKG2C T cell subset, CD4+ or CD8+ T cells, or bulk PBMC T cells (not recorded which). The V and J genes are TRBV12-3 or TRBV12-4 and TRBJ1-5; no DNA is available, so the TRBD1 call from TCRdb remains unchecked. The TCR originated in a woman aged 50 to 60 in good health. CDR3: CASSQTGGDQPQHF.